This T cell receptor beta chain was observed in a study of CD8 T cells in Susac syndrome (dated by TCRdb to the late 2010s). Regarding the complete study: Among the Susac syndrome patients who were sequenced, clinically active disease was present in 5 or 6 and clinical remission was observed in about eight. Clonality of the CD8+ T cell repertoire was compared between roughly eleven healthy donors, approximately 14 Susac syndrome patients and 15 multiple sclerosis patients. At the time of blood withdrawal, Susac syndrome patients were either therapy-naive, taking corticosteroids (with some also receiving IVIg), or on IVIg alone. The study used repertoire sequencing to test whether antigen drove CD8+ T cell activation and differentiation in Susac syndrome.

RNA was extracted with the RNeasy kit and about 0.5 to 1 ug was reverse transcribed using random hexamers. The immunoSEQ multiplex PCR assay, covering 54 Vbeta and 13 Jbeta segments, was used to amplify TCR beta CDR3 regions. PCR amplification bias was corrected by using a synthetic template baseline for primer optimization and computational correction. In the authors' own workflow: Reads were annotated to V, D and J genes according to IMGT and were analyzed with immunoSEQ Analyzer, with only productive sequences retained. To calculate clonality, Shannon entropy was normalized by log2 of the number of productive unique sequences and then subtracted from one. Public and private clones were assessed among the 100 most prevalent clones of each patient and control. Susac-specific clones were defined as absent from healthy and MS cohorts, 850 to 1,300 published viral clones and other ImmuneACCESS disease sequences. TCRdb's own reprocessing of the public reads used fastp at Q25 and MiXCR and kept productive beta chains. Each record represents a unique CDR3 protein, reported with the most common genes and DNA among its rows. The V and J calls, along with clone size, are taken from TCRdb and not from the paper's own processing. The sample table shows about 90,000 distinct CDR3 sequences, and approximately 96% are seen once. About 0.68% of the sample goes to the ten largest clones.

CDR1 and CDR2 were assigned from the germline V gene (reference sequence) as LNHNV and YYDKDF. The CDR3, from cysteine to phenylalanine, totals 14 residues. The DNA shown is the 42-base CDR3, in frame from base 1. Trimming takes 5 bases from V and 1 base from J, and the germline ends sit 10 bases apart. Here is what the overall study found, with its caveats: The TCR sequencing and HLA analysis was acknowledged to have included a relatively small number of individuals. Approximately 17 Susac-specific public clones were identified in the total CD8+ repertoire, and five or six Susac-specific public clones were identified in the CD8+ TEMRA repertoire. Clonal expansion was observed in Susac syndrome CD8+ repertoires, with the highest expansion in CD8+ TEMRA cells and greater expansion in clinically active than in remitting patients.

With respect to this clonotype: Its binding antigen is unknown. Per-nucleotide qualities are absent, and no much larger clonotype sits a single base away.

Peripheral blood CD8+ and CD4+ T cells from healthy donors, Susac syndrome patients and multiple sclerosis patients were profiled using high-throughput TCR beta sequencing. The Susac syndrome patients fulfilled recently defined diagnostic criteria for definite or probable disease. Bulk CD8+ and CD4+ T cells were purified by magnetic negative isolation, whereas CD8+ TEMRA cells were enriched by FACS. Blood was drawn into EDTA tubes, processed within 24 hours, and PBMCs were isolated by density gradient centrifugation. PBMCs intended for TCR sequencing were cryopreserved in liquid nitrogen and thawed later in a water bath at 37 degrees C. Purity of sorted or isolated CD4+, CD8+ and CD8+ TEMRA cells was at least 90%.

The chain is assembled from TRBV15 and TRBJ2-3, with no reliable assignment of the D segment. This receptor was taken from a human donor with Susac syndrome. The sample taken for sequencing was CD8+ T cells from PBMCs. The bases are TGTGCCACCAGCCCCGGCCGAGGCACAGATACGCAGTATTTT. This yields the protein CATSPGRGTDTQYF.